This T cell receptor (beta chain) stems from a study of preoperative IRX-2 immunotherapy in early breast cancer. Libraries were prepared by immunoSEQ multiplex PCR; TCRdb keeps only in-frame clonotypes and omits some of them. The sample lists 15,000 to 25,000 clones; over 80% were seen once. Germline CDR1 SQVTM, CDR2 ANQGSEA. This CDR3 contains 13 residues. The V gene lost 8 bases and the J gene lost 2 bases, with 15 bases spanning the gap. Treatment defined: preoperative locoregional IRX-2 cytokine immunotherapy. Samples came from a phase Ib trial of preoperative locoregional IRX-2 cytokine immunotherapy.

The sample here was lymph node tissue, taken after IRX-2 immunotherapy. This TCR came from a human donor with breast cancer. The V gene is TRBV29-1, the J gene TRBJ1-1; the D gene is possibly TRBD1 (5 bases). CDR3 sequence: CSSSGGTNTEAFF. CDR3 DNA sequence: TGCAGCTCCAGTGGGGGGACTAACACTGAAGCTTTCTTT. The variable domain in full, completed from reference TRBV29-1 and TRBJ1-1, reads SAVISQKPSRDICQRGTSLTIQCQVDSQVTMMFWYRQQPGQSLTLIATANQGSEATYESGFVIDKFPISRPNLTFSTLTVSNMSPEDSSIYLCSSSGGTNTEAFFGQGTRLTVV.